The rows below give T cell receptor beta chains drawn from one sample of a study of tumor and adjacent non-tumor tissue in lung cancer. TCRdb processed the multiplex PCR reads anew with MiXCR; each CDR3 protein has one entry. The sample records roughly 76,000 distinct CDR3 sequences, less than 75% being singletons. Sequencing was done on a sample of lung tumor tissue. The receptors come from a woman aged 70-85 years with non-small cell lung cancer. Each CDR3 is given with its conserved first and last residue. The size of a clone is reported for some rows only, either as once, few or many, or as a class for expanded clones.

V gene	J gene	clone size	CDR3 protein
TRBV5-5	TRBJ2-3	many	CASSLGVGLDTQYF
TRBV5-4	TRBJ1-1	once	CASSLEQLNIEAFF
TRBV29-1	TRBJ1-1	NA	CSVRTDSNTEAFF
TRBV10-3	TRBJ2-6	NA	CIVSGVDKGPGANVLTF
TRBV6-5	TRBJ1-2	medium-sized	CASSYQGSRGYTF
TRBV28	TRBJ1-4	NA	CASSTPIGDNEKLFF
TRBV6-2/TRBV6-3	TRBJ2-5	NA	CASSRGLAGVETQYF
TRBV6-5	TRBJ2-3	many	CASSSPGQRTDTQYF
TRBV14	TRBJ2-5	many	CASSQAGDGQETQYF
TRBV20-1	TRBJ2-3	few	CSASADTQYF
TRBV5-1	TRBJ2-1	few	CASSLDGLAKAEQFF
TRBV6-5	TRBJ2-7	NA	CASAPGIAGGYEQYF
TRBV7-3	TRBJ2-7	NA	CACNLREPGRGVERYF
TRBV29-1	TRBJ2-1	NA	CSVEAPPGLAESVKEQFF
TRBV5-5	TRBJ1-3	NA	CTSSLSGNTIYF
TRBV6-1	TRBJ1-5	few	CASGEARGNQAQHF
TRBV4-2	TRBJ2-2	many	CASSHDYSGENTGELFF
TRBV6-5	TRBJ1-1	NA	CASTSSGSAVTEPFF
TRBV4-2	NA	NA	CASRPTSGRVIPYNEQYF
TRBV28	TRBJ1-5	NA	CASKGNNQPQHF
TRBV6-5	TRBJ2-1	NA	CASSPAVGVGEHFF